Following are 22 T cell receptor beta chains from one sample sequenced in a study of identifying expanded T cells in peripheral blood. The repertoire was sequenced with immunoSEQ multiplex PCR; TCRdb's copy has only in-frame clones and lacks some. The sample has about 86,000 clones; roughly 81% are singletons. The sample consisted of blood. These receptors were collected from a person aged 18 to 75 in good health.

The chain links TRBV27 to TRBJ1-5; TRBD1 might be the D (6 bases). Germline values: CDR1 MNHEY, CDR2 SMNVEV (reference sequence). The CDR3 length is 14 residues. The germline V and J ends were trimmed by 1 base and 7 bases, with 11 bases remaining between them. CDR3 amino acids: CASSLYQGRQPQHF. CDR3 coding DNA: TGTGCCAGCAGTTTATACCAGGGGCGACAGCCCCAGCATTTT.

The chain employs TRBV30 and TRBJ1-5, with a possible D match to TRBD1 (5 bases). V was pared by 1 base and J by 7 bases, with 20 bases between. Germline V gene sequence: CDR1 GTSNPN, CDR2 SVGIG (reference sequence). This CDR3 contains 16 residues. DNA for the CDR3: TGTGCCTGGAGTGCACGGAATCCAGGGTTTTGGCAGCCCCAGCATTTT. Translating gives CAWSARNPGFWQPQHF.

This chain joins TRBV25-1 and TRBJ1-4, with D possibly matching TRBD1 (5 bases). This CDR3 contains 18 residues. Trimming removed 3 bases at V and 2 bases at J, with 19 bases between. Germline lookup yields CDR1 MGHDK and CDR2 SYGVNS. CDR3 DNA: TGTGCCAGCAGTGAGCCGGCCAGGGCCTCCGGGACTAATGAAAAACTGTTTTTT. Translated, it gives CASSEPARASGTNEKLFF. Full variable domain (outside the CDR3, taken from reference TRBV25-1 and TRBJ1-4): EADIYQTPRYLVIGTGKKITLECSQTMGHDKMYWYQQDPGMELHLIHYSYGVNSTEKGDLSSESTVSRIRTEHFPLTLESARPSHTSQYLCASSEPARASGTNEKLFFGSGTQLSVL.

This clone was seen more than once but under ten times. The rearrangement joins TRBV15 to TRBJ2-1, with TRBD1 as a possible D gene (5 bases). Trimming removed 0 bases at V and 0 bases at J, with 15 bases between. In germline, CDR1 is LNHNV, CDR2 YYDKDF (reference sequence). This CDR3 is built from 18 residues. The CDR3 loop reads CATSRDPGHSNSYNEQFF. The CDR3 DNA reads as TGTGCCACCAGCAGAGATCCAGGGCACTCGAACTCCTACAATGAGCAGTTCTTC.

The chain carries TRBV5-1 and TRBJ2-2; D ambiguous. Trimming removed 4 bases from V and 0 bases from J, with 10 bases in between. The germline V gene has CDR1 SGHRS and CDR2 YFSETQ. The CDR3 runs to 15 residues. DNA for the CDR3: TGCGCCAGCAGCGTTTTGCTCGCGAACACCGGGGAGCTGTTTTTT. It translates to CASSVLLANTGELFF.

This chain connects TRBV7-2 to TRBJ1-6; D is perhaps TRBD1 (6 bases). The CDR3 is 18 amino acids. Trimming took 1 base from V and 0 from J, leaving 13 bases between them. Germline values: CDR1 SGHTA, CDR2 FQGNSA. CDR3 nucleotide sequence: TGTGCCAGCAGCTTAGACAGGGCACTCAGCTCCTATAATTCACCCCTCCACTTT. Protein: CASSLDRALSSYNSPLHF.

This sequence joins TRBV18 and TRBJ2-7; a possible D gene is TRBD1 (5 bases). The CDR3 has 15 residues. The germline V gene encodes CDR1 KGHSH and CDR2 LQKENI. Trimming took 6 bases from V and 2 from J, leaving 17 bases between them. The CDR3, as DNA: TGTGCCAGCTCGTATTTGGGGCCCCAAACCTACGAGCAGTACTTC. Its protein product is CASSYLGPQTYEQYF.

The chain employs TRBV6-5 and TRBJ1-3; tentative D call: TRBD1 (6 bases). V was cut by 0 bases and J by 8 bases, with 17 bases left in between. Germline V gives CDR1 MNHEY, CDR2 SVGAGI. This CDR3 has 16 residues. The CDR3 DNA reads as TGTGCCAGCAGTTACTCATCCGGGGGCGAGCGGGACACCATATATTTT. This gives the protein CASSYSSGGERDTIYF.

The table lists this clone with a count of one. No conserved phenylalanine or tryptophan is present at the end of the CDR3, so a read error is the likely explanation. The DNA is omitted, as the CDR3 cannot be located on it reliably, and the CDR3 follows TCRdb's listing. The V call is TRBV27, the J call TRBJ1-1. Germline V gene sequence: CDR1 MNHEY, CDR2 SMNVEV (reference sequence). The length of the CDR3 is 9 amino acids, counting both ends. The CDR3 here is CASSLHLFL.

The J gene is TRBJ1-2, the V gene TRBV7-9; D may be TRBD1 (5 bases). The germline V gene encodes CDR1 SEHNR and CDR2 FQNEAQ (reference sequence). This CDR3 has 15 residues. V shed 8 bases and J shed 4 bases, with 20 bases lying between them. CDR3 sequence reads: CASGGRRQTSYGYTF. CDR3 DNA: TGTGCCAGCGGCGGCCGTCGACAGACCTCCTATGGCTACACCTTC.

The chain joins TRBV10-3 to TRBJ2-1; TRBD1 matches 9 bases. The J segment lost 8 bases and the V segment lost 6 bases, leaving 11 bases of the junction unmatched. This CDR3 is built from 15 residues. The V gene's germline CDR1 is ENHRY and CDR2 SYGVKD. In DNA form, the CDR3 reads TGTGCCATCAGCGGGCCGGGACAGGGAAGGCATGAGCAGTTCTTC. Its protein is CAISGPGQGRHEQFF.

V usage is TRBV4-3 and J usage is TRBJ1-4, with D unclear. Per germline, CDR1 LGHNA and CDR2 YSLEER. The CDR3 consists of 12 residues. The V and J ends lost 0 bases and 8 bases respectively, with 4 bases between them. This chain's CDR3 is CASSQEIEKLFF. The CDR3, as DNA: TGCGCCAGCAGCCAAGAAATAGAAAAACTGTTTTTT.

The chain employs TRBV27 and TRBJ1-4, with D possibly being TRBD1 (5 bases). This CDR3 comprises 13 residues. Germline assignment: CDR1 MNHEY and CDR2 SMNVEV (reference sequence). Trimming took 4 bases from V and 7 from J, leaving 10 bases between them. CDR3 bases: TGTGCCAGCAGTTCCAGGGTGGGTGAAAAACTGTTTTTT. Translation: CASSSRVGEKLFF.

This chain uses TRBV5-5 with TRBJ1-2, with D perhaps matching TRBD1 (6 bases). Trimming removed 3 bases at V and 6 bases at J, with 27 bases between. The CDR3 length is 18 residues. Germline V CDR1 and CDR2: SGHKS, YYEKEE (reference sequence). The CDR3 region is CASSYGARQEEGIDGYTF. The CDR3, as DNA: TGTGCCAGCAGCTACGGGGCTAGACAGGAAGAAGGAATCGATGGCTACACCTTC.

DNA of the CDR3: TGTGCCAGCTCACGGACAAGGGATGAGCAGTTCTTC. Protein: CASSRTRDEQFF. The V call is TRBV18, the J call TRBJ2-1; a weak D match, TRBD1 (5 bases). The ends were cut back, 4 bases at V and 8 bases at J, with 9 bases in the middle. This CDR3 is 12 amino acids long. Germline assignment: CDR1 KGHSH and CDR2 LQKENI.

J is TRBJ2-2 and V is TRBV7-6, with D possibly TRBD1 on 6 matching bases. The CDR3 is made up of 14 amino acids. Trimming stripped 5 bases from V and 6 bases from J, with 13 bases between. The germline CDR1 and CDR2 sequences are SGHVS and FNYEAQ. CDR3 DNA sequence: TGTGCCAGCAGCCTGGGACACTTCGCCGGGGAGCTGTTTTTT. It specifies CASSLGHFAGELFF.

This chain joins TRBV9 and TRBJ2-1; D gene unclear. The germline gives CDR1 SGDLS, CDR2 YYNGEE. This CDR3 region has 11 residues. V lost 0 bases and J 8 bases, leaving 3 bases between the germline ends. The CDR3 protein is CASSVDHEQFF. In nucleotides, the CDR3 is TGTGCCAGCAGCGTAGACCATGAGCAGTTCTTC.

The rearrangement uses TRBV7-8 and TRBJ1-5; TRBD1 matches 7 bases. CDR1 and CDR2 (germline): SGHVS, FQNEAQ. V lost 4 bases, J lost 5 bases, and 2 bases stayed unmatched. The CDR3 totals 13 residues. The CDR3 sequence: CASSSTGHQPQHF. CDR3 DNA sequence: TGTGCCAGCAGCTCGACAGGGCATCAGCCCCAGCATTTT.

The chain has TRBV6-4 and TRBJ2-2; possibly TRBD1 or TRBD2 for D (5 bases each). The germline CDR1 and CDR2 sequences are MRHNA and SNTAGT. The CDR3 consists of 15 residues. V dropped 6 bases and J dropped 0 bases, with 11 bases sitting between them. The CDR3 nucleotides are TGTGCCAGCAGCCCCGGGACGGCGAACACCGGGGAGCTGTTTTTT. It yields the protein CASSPGTANTGELFF.

This clone is a singleton in its sample. The rearrangement uses TRBV4-3 and TRBJ1-3; no firm D call. The germline V gene has CDR1 LGHNA and CDR2 YSLEER. The CDR3 contains 16 residues. V lost 1 base to trimming and J lost 0 bases, with 10 bases between them. The CDR3 sequence: CASSQVLSSSGNTIYF. Written as DNA, the CDR3 is TGCGCCAGCAGCCAAGTCTTGTCCAGCTCTGGAAACACCATATATTTT.

The genes are TRBV4-3 and TRBJ2-7; D is possibly TRBD2 (5 bases). Germline V CDR1 and CDR2: LGHNA, YSLEER. The CDR3 runs 15 residues. V was shortened by 8 bases and J by 3 bases, with 20 bases between the two germline ends. CDR3 residues: CASAPESGYYYEQYF. CDR3 nucleotide sequence: TGCGCCAGCGCCCCGGAATCGGGATACTACTACGAGCAGTACTTC.

J is TRBJ2-3 and V is TRBV6-4; 8 nucleotides agree with TRBD1. CDR1 and CDR2 from the germline V gene are MRHNA and SNTAGT. Trimming removed 4 bases from V and 0 bases from J; junction bases left unmatched: 9. This CDR3 region has 17 residues. The CDR3 sequence: CASSGAGTGRSTDTQYF. The CDR3 nucleotides are TGTGCCAGCAGTGGGGCAGGGACAGGACGGAGCACAGATACGCAGTATTTT.